This TCR beta chain was identified in a study of cytomegalovirus exposure and HLA in healthy donors. PCR primers comprised 60 Vbeta and 13 Jbeta primers. Some clones are missing from TCRdb's copy, which holds only in-frame ones; the method was immunoSEQ multiplex PCR. The table records some 140,000 clones, approximately 79% of them present only once. V was pared by 0 bases and J by 0 bases, with 6 bases between. Germline V gives CDR1 MNHEY, CDR2 SVGAGI. This CDR3 spans 15 amino acids. Sample: PBMCs. The sequence came from a man aged 40-50 years in good health and CMV-seropositive. The chain carries TRBV6-5 and TRBJ1-3; a weak D match, TRBD1 (5 bases). The DNA for the CDR3 is TGTGCCAGCAGTTACTCAGGGGACTCTGGAAACACCATATATTTT. Its protein is CASSYSGDSGNTIYF.